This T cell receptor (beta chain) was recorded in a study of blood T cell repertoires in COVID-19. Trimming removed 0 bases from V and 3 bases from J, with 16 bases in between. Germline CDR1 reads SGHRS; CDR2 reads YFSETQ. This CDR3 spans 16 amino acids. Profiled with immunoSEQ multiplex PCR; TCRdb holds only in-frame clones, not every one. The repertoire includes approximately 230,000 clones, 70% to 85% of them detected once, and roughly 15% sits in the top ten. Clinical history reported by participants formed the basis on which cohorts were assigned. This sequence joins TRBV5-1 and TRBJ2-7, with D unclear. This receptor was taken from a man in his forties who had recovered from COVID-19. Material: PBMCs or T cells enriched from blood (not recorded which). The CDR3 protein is CASSLGQAAAFYEQYF. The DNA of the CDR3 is TGCGCCAGCAGCTTGGGCCAGGCCGCTGCCTTCTACGAGCAGTACTTC.